This T cell receptor beta chain was sequenced during a study of long-term antiretroviral therapy in people with HIV. This CDR3 has 12 amino acids. V lost 3 bases to trimming and J lost 2 bases, with 4 bases between them. The germline V gene encodes CDR1 SGHDN and CDR2 FVKESK. Samples were assayed with immunoSEQ v3.0 at survey level. TCRdb's copy holds only in-frame clones and misses some; the assay was immunoSEQ multiplex PCR. The sample records tens of thousands of clones, around 83% being singletons. The TCR comes from a woman in her 30s with HIV. The material sequenced was unsorted PBMCs, taken about 2.7 years before starting antiretroviral therapy. The rearrangement joins TRBV14 to TRBJ1-2; unclear D gene. Here the CDR3 reads CASSHYNYGYTF. In DNA form, the CDR3 reads TGTGCCAGCAGCCACTACAACTATGGCTACACCTTC.